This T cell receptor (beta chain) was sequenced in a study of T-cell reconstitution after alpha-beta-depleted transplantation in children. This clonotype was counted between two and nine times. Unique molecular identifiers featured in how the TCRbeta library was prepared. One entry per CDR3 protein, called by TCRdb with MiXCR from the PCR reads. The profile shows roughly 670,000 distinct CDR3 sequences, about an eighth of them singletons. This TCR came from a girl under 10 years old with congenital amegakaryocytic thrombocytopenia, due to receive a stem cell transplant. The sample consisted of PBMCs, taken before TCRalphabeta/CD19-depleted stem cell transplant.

The CDR3 DNA sequence: TGTGCCAGCAGCTCGCCCGCTAGCGGGAAAGAGACCCAGTACTTC. Translated, it gives CASSSPASGKETQYF. This sequence joins TRBV7-6 and TRBJ2-5, with 9 positions matching TRBD2. V was clipped by 4 bases and J by 3 bases; unmatched bases: 6. From germline, CDR1 is SGHVS and CDR2 FNYEAQ. This CDR3 region has 15 residues. Combining the CDR3 with reference TRBV7-6 and TRBJ2-5 gives the whole variable domain GAGVSQSPRYKVTKRGQDVALRCDPISGHVSLYWYRQALGQGPEFLTYFNYEAQQDKSGLPNDRFSAERPEGSISTLTIQRTEQRDSAMYRCASSSPASGKETQYFGPGTRLLVL.